The 14 T cell receptor beta chains listed next were all sequenced from one sample in a study of shared T cell receptors in the human thymus. Using immunoSEQ multiplex PCR, the repertoire was profiled, and TCRdb retains in-frame clones only, with some absent. This sample has about 380,000 clones, with approximately 95% found just once. The source material was thymocytes. These receptors were taken from a human donor.

This rearrangement joins TRBV28 to TRBJ2-7; a weak D match, TRBD1 (5 bases). CDR1 is MDHEN and CDR2 is SYDVKM in the germline V gene. The CDR3 spans 16 residues. The V end lost 1 base, the J end lost 2 bases, and 15 bases lay between the germline ends. The CDR3: CASSLSDSYHPYEQYF. CDR3 DNA sequence: TGTGCCAGCAGTTTATCAGACAGCTACCATCCCTACGAGCAGTACTTC.

The V call is TRBV7-9, the J call TRBJ2-3; D assignment may be TRBD1 or TRBD2 (5 bases each). The V end was cut by 4 bases, the J end by 3 bases, with 17 bases between. The CDR3 length is 16 residues. Germline CDR1 is SEHNR and CDR2 is FQNEAQ (reference sequence). The CDR3 DNA sequence: TGTGCCAGCAGCTCCTCGGAAGTCTGGGGGACAGATACGCAGTATTTT. Translated: CASSSSEVWGTDTQYF.

A few counts support this clone. The rearrangement links TRBV4-1 to TRBJ2-2, with 9 bases fitting TRBD1. Germline V gives CDR1 MGHRA, CDR2 YSYEKL. V was clipped by 4 bases and J by 5 bases; unmatched bases: 17. The CDR3 spans 19 residues. CDR3 region: CASSLGPPSGTGHTGELFF. The CDR3 bases are TGCGCCAGCAGCCTAGGGCCTCCATCCGGGACAGGGCATACCGGGGAGCTGTTTTTT.

CDR3 nucleotides: TGTGCCACCAGCAGAGATAAGTGGGCGGGAGGTGAACGGGAGCTGTTTTTT. This codes for CATSRDKWAGGERELFF. The rearrangement links TRBV15 to TRBJ2-2, with 8 bases lining up with TRBD2. Unmatched junction bases numbered 12, after V lost 0 bases and J lost 9 bases. Germline V gene sequence: CDR1 LNHNV, CDR2 YYDKDF (reference sequence). The CDR3 spans 17 residues.

V gene TRBV15 combines with J gene TRBJ2-5, with TRBD2 matching 16 bases. The CDR3 is made up of 18 amino acids. Trimming cost V 4 bases and J 7 bases; bases outside gene matches: 12. Looked up from germline, CDR1 is LNHNV and CDR2 is YYDKDF (reference sequence). As DNA, the CDR3 is TGTGCCACCAGCACGGGACTAGCGGGAGGGCGTTCGGTAGGGACCCAGTACTTC. Translation gives CATSTGLAGGRSVGTQYF.

This chain uses TRBV28 with TRBJ1-5; D call uncertain. Trimming pared 2 bases from V and 5 bases from J, leaving 16 bases between. CDR1 and CDR2 from the germline V gene are MDHEN and SYDVKM. The CDR3 runs 16 residues. CDR3 in amino acids: CASSLLRRLTHQPQHF. Here the CDR3 DNA reads TGTGCCAGCAGTTTACTCCGTCGACTAACCCATCAGCCCCAGCATTTT.

V is TRBV19 and J is TRBJ2-1; TRBD1 matches at 10 bases. The CDR3 extends over 17 amino acids. CDR1 and CDR2 from the germline V gene are LNHDA and SQIVND (reference sequence). J gave up 0 bases and V 6 bases, and 8 bases lay outside the gene matches. For the CDR3, the DNA is TGTGCCAGTAGAGGATGGGGACAGGGGAGCTCCTACAATGAGCAGTTCTTC. The encoded protein is CASRGWGQGSSYNEQFF.

The chain has TRBV10-3 and TRBJ2-5, with 8 bases identical to TRBD1. V lost 4 bases and J lost 4; bases outside the gene matches: 8. CDR1 and CDR2 from the germline V gene are ENHRY and SYGVKD. The CDR3 is made up of 15 amino acids. CDR3 residues: CAISGRTGSRETQYF. The CDR3 nucleotides are TGTGCCATCAGTGGTCGGACAGGGAGTCGAGAGACCCAGTACTTC.

The V and J genes are TRBV10-1 and TRBJ2-5, with 10 bases identical to TRBD1. The tail of the sequence fits TRBJ2-7 better, so the J call may be wrong. Germline-derived CDR1 and CDR2 are WNHNN and SYGVQD (reference sequence). The CDR3 spans 13 residues. The CDR3 DNA reads TGCGCCAGCACCTCGACAGGGGGCCGCGAGCAGTACTTC. Translation gives CASTSTGGREQYF.

The chain employs TRBV28 and TRBJ1-4; 7 bases are shared with TRBD1. The length of the CDR3 is 14 residues. Germline-derived CDR1 and CDR2 are MDHEN and SYDVKM. The ends lost 5 bases at V and 12 bases at J; junction bases unmatched: 12. DNA of the CDR3: TGTGCCAGCAGTCCACCCTTTGGAGGGGGCGAACTGTTTTTT. Translated, it gives CASSPPFGGGELFF.

The J gene is TRBJ2-1, the V gene TRBV27, with D perhaps TRBD2 (6 bases). Germline lookup yields CDR1 MNHEY and CDR2 SMNVEV (reference sequence). The CDR3 runs to 15 residues. The V and J ends lost 8 bases and 3 bases respectively, with 17 bases between them. As DNA, the CDR3 is TGTGCCAGCGGCCTTTTAGCGGATATCTACAATGAGCAGTTCTTC. Translating gives CASGLLADIYNEQFF.

The rearrangement uses TRBV19 and TRBJ2-3; maybe TRBD2 (7 bases). The CDR3 loop spans 18 amino acids. Germline CDR1 is LNHDA and CDR2 is SQIVND (reference sequence). V was pared by 5 bases and J by 3 bases, with 24 bases between. The CDR3 nucleotides read TGTGCCAGTAGTTCACTCGTCGCGGGGGCGCTTAGTACAGATACGCAGTATTTT. This encodes CASSSLVAGALSTDTQYF.

In this sample, this clone turned up once. V and J are TRBV5-5 and TRBJ1-2; D is perhaps TRBD1 (5 bases). V dropped 0 bases and J dropped 3 bases, with 12 bases sitting between them. Germline V gene sequence: CDR1 SGHKS, CDR2 YYEKEE (reference sequence). This CDR3 is 15 amino acids long. In DNA form, the CDR3 reads TGTGCCAGCAGCTTGGCCCCGGGGGTGGACTATGGCTACACCTTC. This translates into CASSLAPGVDYGYTF.

V usage is TRBV5-6 and J usage is TRBJ2-2, with 8 bases that match TRBD2. CDR1 and CDR2 (germline): SGHDT, YYEEEE. With V trimmed by 3 bases and J by 3 bases, 13 bases remained unmatched. This CDR3 spans 18 amino acids. CDR3 in amino acids: CASSSFFWTSRYTGELFF. CDR3 nucleotides: TGTGCCAGCAGCTCCTTCTTTTGGACTAGCCGATACACCGGGGAGCTGTTTTTT.